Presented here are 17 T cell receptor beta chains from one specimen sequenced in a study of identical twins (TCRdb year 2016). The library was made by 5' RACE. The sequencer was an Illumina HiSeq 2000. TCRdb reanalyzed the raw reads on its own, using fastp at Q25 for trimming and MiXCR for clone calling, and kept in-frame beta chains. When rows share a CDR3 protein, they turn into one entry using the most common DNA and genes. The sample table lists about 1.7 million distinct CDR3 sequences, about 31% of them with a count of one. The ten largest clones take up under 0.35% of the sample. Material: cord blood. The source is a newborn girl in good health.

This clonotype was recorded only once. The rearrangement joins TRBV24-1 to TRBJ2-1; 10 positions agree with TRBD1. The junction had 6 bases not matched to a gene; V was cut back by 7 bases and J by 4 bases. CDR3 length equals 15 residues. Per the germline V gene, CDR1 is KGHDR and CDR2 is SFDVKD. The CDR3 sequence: CATSGTGERYNEQFF. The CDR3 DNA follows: TGTGCCACCAGCGGGACAGGGGAGCGATACAATGAGCAGTTCTTC.

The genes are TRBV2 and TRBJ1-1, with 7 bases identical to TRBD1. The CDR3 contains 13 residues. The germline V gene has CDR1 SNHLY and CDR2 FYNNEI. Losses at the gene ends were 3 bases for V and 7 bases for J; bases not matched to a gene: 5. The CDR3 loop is CASSDRTGGEAFF. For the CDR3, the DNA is TGTGCCAGCAGTGACCGGACAGGAGGTGAAGCTTTCTTT.

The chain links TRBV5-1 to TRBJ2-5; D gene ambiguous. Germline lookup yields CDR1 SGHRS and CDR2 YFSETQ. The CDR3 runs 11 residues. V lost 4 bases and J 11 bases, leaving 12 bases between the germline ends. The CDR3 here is CASSVAGPQYF. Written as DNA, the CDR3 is TGCGCCAGCAGCGTCGCAGGACCGCAGTACTTC.

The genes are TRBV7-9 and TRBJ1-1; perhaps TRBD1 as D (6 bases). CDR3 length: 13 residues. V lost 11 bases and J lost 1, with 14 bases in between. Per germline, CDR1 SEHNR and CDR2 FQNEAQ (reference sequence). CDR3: CAGRGARNTEAFF. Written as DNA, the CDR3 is TGTGCCGGGAGGGGGGCCAGGAACACTGAAGCTTTCTTT.

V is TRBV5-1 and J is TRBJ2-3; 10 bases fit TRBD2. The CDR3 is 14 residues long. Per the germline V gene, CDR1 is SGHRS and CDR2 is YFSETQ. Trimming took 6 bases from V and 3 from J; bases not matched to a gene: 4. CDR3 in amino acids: CASTRSGGTDTQYF. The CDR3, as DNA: TGCGCCAGCACCCGTAGCGGGGGGACAGATACGCAGTATTTT. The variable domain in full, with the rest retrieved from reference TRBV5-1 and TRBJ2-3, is KAGVTQTPRYLIKTRGQQVTLSCSPISGHRSVSWYQQTPGQGLQFLFEYFSETQRNKGNFPGRFSGRQFSNSRSEMNVSTLELGDSALYLCASTRSGGTDTQYFGPGTRLTVL.

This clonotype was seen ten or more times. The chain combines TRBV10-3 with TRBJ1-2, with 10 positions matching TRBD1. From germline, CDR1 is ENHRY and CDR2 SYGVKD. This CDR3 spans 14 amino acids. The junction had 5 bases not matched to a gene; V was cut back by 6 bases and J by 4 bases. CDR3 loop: CAISADRGGYGYTF. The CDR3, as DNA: TGTGCCATCAGCGCGGACAGGGGGGGCTATGGCTACACCTTC.

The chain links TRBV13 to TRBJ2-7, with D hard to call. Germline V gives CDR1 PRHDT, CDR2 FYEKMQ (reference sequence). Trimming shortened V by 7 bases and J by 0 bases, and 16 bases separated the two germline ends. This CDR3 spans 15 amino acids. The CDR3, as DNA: TGTGCCAGCACCCTTAGTGGGCTACCCTCCTACGAGCAGTACTTC. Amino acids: CASTLSGLPSYEQYF.

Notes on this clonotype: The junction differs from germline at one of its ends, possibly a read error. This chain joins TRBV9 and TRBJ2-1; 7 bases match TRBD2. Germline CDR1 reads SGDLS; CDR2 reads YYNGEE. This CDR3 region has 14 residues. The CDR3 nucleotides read TGTGCCTGCAGCAAAAGCGGGAACTACAATGAGCAGTTCTTC. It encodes CACSKSGNYNEQFF.

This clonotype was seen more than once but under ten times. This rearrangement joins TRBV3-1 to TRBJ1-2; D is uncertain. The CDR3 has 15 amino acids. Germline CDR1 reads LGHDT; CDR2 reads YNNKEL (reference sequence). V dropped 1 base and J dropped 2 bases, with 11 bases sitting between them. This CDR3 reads CASSQGAASNYGYTF. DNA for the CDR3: TGTGCCAGCAGCCAAGGGGCGGCGTCAAACTATGGCTACACCTTC.

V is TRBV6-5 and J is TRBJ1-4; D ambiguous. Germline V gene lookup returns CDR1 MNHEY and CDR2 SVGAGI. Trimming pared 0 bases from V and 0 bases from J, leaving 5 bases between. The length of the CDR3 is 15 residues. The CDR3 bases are TGTGCCAGCAGTTACTCAGGGACAACTAATGAAAAACTGTTTTTT. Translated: CASSYSGTTNEKLFF.

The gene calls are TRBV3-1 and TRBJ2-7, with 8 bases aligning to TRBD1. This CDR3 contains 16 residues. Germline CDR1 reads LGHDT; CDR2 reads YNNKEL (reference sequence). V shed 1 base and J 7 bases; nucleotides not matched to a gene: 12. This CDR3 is CASSQVPGQVYNEQYF. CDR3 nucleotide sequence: TGTGCCAGCAGCCAAGTACCGGGACAGGTATACAATGAGCAGTACTTC.

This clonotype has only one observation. CDR3 in amino acids: CASSEYGTGAGGYTF. CDR3 in DNA: TGTGCCAGCAGTGAATATGGGACGGGGGCCGGTGGCTACACCTTC. This chain joins TRBV25-1 and TRBJ1-2; weak D call: TRBD1 (6 bases). V gave up 0 bases and J gave up 7 bases, with 15 bases separating them. CDR1 is MGHDK, CDR2 SYGVNS, per germline. The CDR3 has 15 residues.

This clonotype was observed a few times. The CDR3 loop reads CASSVVSSGGVGYNEQFF. The DNA for the CDR3 is TGTGCCAGCAGCGTAGTTAGTAGCGGGGGGGTCGGATACAATGAGCAGTTCTTC. V gene TRBV9 combines with J gene TRBJ2-1; TRBD2 aligns across 11 bases. The CDR3 is 18 amino acids. J was trimmed by 4 bases and V by 0 bases; bases with no gene match: 9. Germline V gene sequence: CDR1 SGDLS, CDR2 YYNGEE.

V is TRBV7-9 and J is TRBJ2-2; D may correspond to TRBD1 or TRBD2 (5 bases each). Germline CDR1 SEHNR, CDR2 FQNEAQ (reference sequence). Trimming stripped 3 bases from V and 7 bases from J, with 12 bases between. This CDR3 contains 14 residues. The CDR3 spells CASSLFSGHGELFF. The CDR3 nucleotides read TGTGCCAGCAGCTTGTTTTCGGGGCACGGGGAGCTGTTTTTT. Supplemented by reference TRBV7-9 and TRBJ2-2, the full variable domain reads DTGVSQNPRHKITKRGQNVTFRCDPISEHNRLYWYRQTLGQGPEFLTYFQNEAQLEKSRLLSDRFSAERPKGSFSTLEIQRTEQGDSAMYLCASSLFSGHGELFFGEGSRLTVL.

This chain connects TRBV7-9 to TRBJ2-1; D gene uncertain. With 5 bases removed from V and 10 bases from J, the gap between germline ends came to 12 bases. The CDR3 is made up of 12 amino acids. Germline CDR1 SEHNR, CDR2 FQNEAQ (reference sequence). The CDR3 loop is CASSPDPAEQFF. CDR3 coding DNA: TGTGCCAGCAGCCCCGATCCCGCAGAGCAGTTCTTC.

The CDR3 sequence: CASSQEQGAEGYTF. The CDR3, as DNA: TGTGCCAGCTCACAAGAACAGGGGGCGGAAGGCTACACCTTC. J is TRBJ1-2 and V is TRBV18; 9 nucleotides agree with TRBD1. CDR1 and CDR2 from the germline V gene are KGHSH and LQKENI. V dropped 4 bases and J dropped 8; count of bases not matched to a gene: 8. There are 14 residues in the CDR3.

The CDR3 DNA is TGTGCCAGCAGTTCTTGGACCGCTTTGGGCACGCAGTATTTT. It encodes CASSSWTALGTQYF. This rearrangement joins TRBV12-3 or TRBV12-4 to TRBJ2-3, with unresolved D. The ends were cut back, 4 bases at V and 9 bases at J, with 17 bases in the middle. The CDR3 is 14 amino acids.